Following are 16 T cell receptor beta chains from one sample sequenced in a study of T cells in Graves' hyperthyroidism and ophthalmopathy. TCR beta CDR3 region amplification was performed from RNA transcripts. Using the HTBI primer set, a first-round RT-PCR was run on the TCR CDR3. TCRdb reprocessed the multiplex PCR reads via MiXCR and lists one record per CDR3 protein. The sample lists 600,000 or so distinct CDR3 sequences; more than 12% were seen once. Sequencing was done on a sample of blood. Receptors originate from a woman aged 45-59 years with Graves' ophthalmopathy.

The chain carries TRBV4-3 and TRBJ2-1; 8 bases fit TRBD2. The germline V gene has CDR1 LGHNA and CDR2 YSLEER. V dropped 2 bases and J dropped 6; count of bases not matched to a gene: 6. The CDR3 runs 15 residues. As DNA, the CDR3 is TGCGCCAGCAGCCAATGGTCGGGAGGGCTCAATGAGCAGTTCTTC. Its protein is CASSQWSGGLNEQFF.

In this sample, this clonotype turned up a few times. The chain combines TRBV20-1 with TRBJ1-2; TRBD1 aligns across 10 bases. The germline gives CDR1 DFQATT, CDR2 SNEGSKA (reference sequence). The length of the CDR3 is 14 residues. J was trimmed by 4 bases and V by 1 base; bases with no gene match: 3. The CDR3 region has the DNA TGCAGTGCTAGAGGGGACAGGGGATTCTATGGCTACACCTTC. Its protein product is CSARGDRGFYGYTF.

The rearrangement joins TRBV5-6 to TRBJ2-2; 8 bases agree with TRBD2. J lost 3 bases, V lost 0 bases, and 10 bases had no gene match. The CDR3 covers 18 residues. Germline assignment: CDR1 SGHDT and CDR2 YYEEEE. This chain's CDR3 is CASSLAYGGGRYTGELFF. For the CDR3, the DNA is TGTGCCAGCAGCTTGGCCTACGGTGGCGGGAGGTACACCGGGGAGCTGTTTTTT.

This clonotype was observed a few times. The genes are TRBV12-3 or TRBV12-4 and TRBJ2-5; the D gene is possibly TRBD2 (5 bases). Between the trimmed V and J ends, which lost 6 bases and 6 bases, there was a span of 32 bases. The CDR3 is 19 residues long. CDR3 nucleotide sequence: TGTGCCAGCAGCCTTTCCCCTGAGCGGAGCCGACGTGCCAAGAAGACCCAGTACTTC. Protein product: CASSLSPERSRRAKKTQYF.

Many counts were recorded for this clonotype. The chain couples TRBV27 to TRBJ1-1; D remains ambiguous. Germline loops: CDR1 MNHEY, CDR2 SMNVEV (reference sequence). V lost 5 bases, J lost 1 base, and 11 bases lay in between. The CDR3 is 14 residues long. CDR3 coding DNA: TGTGCCAGCAGTCCTATCCGGGAGAACACTGAAGCTTTCTTT. It yields the protein CASSPIRENTEAFF.

This clonotype came up many times. The chain combines TRBV10-3 with TRBJ1-1; no clear D. Trimming took off 3 bases at V and 4 bases at J, with 15 bases between the two ends. This CDR3 comprises 15 residues. Germline CDR1 reads ENHRY; CDR2 reads SYGVKD. The CDR3 protein is CAISDPDIGITEAFF. CDR3 in DNA: TGTGCCATCAGTGATCCCGACATCGGAATCACTGAAGCTTTCTTT.

This clonotype has more than one count but fewer than ten. The chain employs TRBV6-2 or TRBV6-3 and TRBJ2-2; 8 positions match TRBD2. Germline CDR1 reads MNHEY; CDR2 reads SVGEGT. Trimming removed 2 bases from V and 6 bases from J; junction bases left unmatched: 5. The CDR3 is made up of 15 amino acids. CDR3 DNA: TGTGCCAGCAGTTACGTTCCGGGAGGGTCCGGGGAGCTGTTTTTT. This sequence encodes CASSYVPGGSGELFF.

This clonotype occurred many times. The chain couples TRBV27 to TRBJ1-1; D gene uncertain. The CDR3 length is 12 residues. The ends were cut back, 4 bases at V and 4 bases at J, with 7 bases in the middle. The germline V gene encodes CDR1 MNHEY and CDR2 SMNVEV (reference sequence). The CDR3 DNA reads TGTGCCAGCAGTTCCTCGGGCACTGAAGCTTTCTTT. Protein: CASSSSGTEAFF.

This clonotype has a count of ten or more. The chain couples TRBV6-5 to TRBJ2-7; D is unresolved. Trimming removed 0 bases from V and 1 base from J, with 10 bases in between. The CDR3 is 15 residues long. CDR1 is MNHEY, CDR2 SVGAGI, per germline. The CDR3 is CASSYSWTNSYEQYF. Here the CDR3 DNA reads TGTGCCAGCAGTTACTCTTGGACGAATTCCTACGAGCAGTACTTC.

DNA for the CDR3: TGTGCCAGCAGCTCTTCCCAGTTTACCGGGGCCAACGTCCTGACTTTC. Translated, it gives CASSSSQFTGANVLTF. The V gene is TRBV9, the J gene TRBJ2-6; D gene unclear. The CDR3 has 16 amino acids. V lost 4 bases and J lost 4, with 15 bases in between. Germline V gene sequence: CDR1 SGDLS, CDR2 YYNGEE.

This clonotype appeared many times. V and J are TRBV18 and TRBJ2-7; 13 positions match TRBD2. Unmatched junction bases numbered 5, after V lost 6 bases and J lost 6 bases. Germline CDR1 reads KGHSH; CDR2 reads LQKENI. The CDR3 extends over 14 amino acids. CDR3 region: CASSPTSGRREQYF. In DNA, the CDR3 is TGTGCCAGCTCGCCGACTAGCGGGAGGCGCGAGCAGTACTTC. The variable domain in full, completed from reference TRBV18 and TRBJ2-7, reads NAGVMQNPRHLVRRRGQEARLRCSPMKGHSHVYWYRQLPEEGLKFMVYLQKENIIDESGMPKERFSAEFPKEGPSILRIQQVVRGDSAAYFCASSPTSGRREQYFGPGTRLTVT.

This clonotype was detected many times. The rearrangement uses TRBV5-1 and TRBJ2-1; 11 bases map to TRBD2. The CDR3 has 14 residues. CDR1 is SGHRS and CDR2 is YFSETQ in the germline V gene. Trimming removed 5 bases from V and 12 bases from J; junction bases left unmatched: 10. This CDR3 is CASRSTGTSGLQFF. CDR3 nucleotides: TGCGCCAGCAGGTCAACCGGGACTAGCGGCTTGCAGTTCTTC.

On this clonotype: A read error may be the cause here, since a much bigger clone is one base away. J is TRBJ1-2 and V is TRBV5-1; D is ambiguous. The CDR3 runs to 14 residues. V was pared by 3 bases and J by 5 bases, with 14 bases between. Germline V CDR1 and CDR2: SGHRS, YFSETQ. The CDR3 reads CASSSDTDVYGYTF. The CDR3 DNA reads TGCGCCAGCAGCTCGGATACGGATGTGTATGGCTACACCTTC. The complete variable domain, with remaining parts taken from reference TRBV5-1 and TRBJ1-2, reads KAGVTQTPRYLIKTRGQQVTLSCSPISGHRSVSWYQQTPGQGLQFLFEYFSETQRNKGNFPGRFSGRQFSNSRSEMNVSTLELGDSALYLCASSSDTDVYGYTFGSGTRLTVV.

This clonotype showed up many times. The V and J genes are TRBV20-1 and TRBJ2-2, with TRBD2 matching 9 bases. Germline V gives CDR1 DFQATT, CDR2 SNEGSKA (reference sequence). With 3 bases clipped from V and 3 bases from J, the junction kept 2 bases outside the gene matches. The CDR3 is 14 amino acids. The CDR3 loop is CSASSGRYTGELFF. CDR3 coding DNA: TGCAGTGCTAGCAGCGGGAGGTACACCGGGGAGCTGTTTTTT.

Note on this clonotype: This may be a read error: a much more frequent sequence differs by one nucleotide. The chain combines TRBV18 with TRBJ2-2; TRBD1 or TRBD2 may be the D gene (6 bases each). Germline lookup yields CDR1 KGHSH and CDR2 LQKENI. The CDR3 totals 17 residues. CDR3 nucleotide sequence: TGTGCCAGCGCACCAAGCCGGGGGACAACGAACACCGGGGAGCTGTTTTTT. It codes for CASAPSRGTTNTGELFF.

This clonotype was counted only a few times. The chain employs TRBV6-5 and TRBJ1-1, with D perhaps matching TRBD1 (5 bases). CDR1 MNHEY and CDR2 SVGAGI come from the germline V gene. The V end was cut by 1 base, the J end by 0 bases, with 9 bases between. CDR3 length equals 15 residues. CDR3 sequence (DNA): TGTGCCAGCAGTTACTTTGGGGGAATGAACACTGAAGCTTTCTTT. Translated, it gives CASSYFGGMNTEAFF.